This T cell receptor (beta chain) was observed in a study of CD8 T cells in ankylosing spondylitis. Study outcomes and limitations: Within ankylosing spondylitis blood, a TCR beta motif made up of eight highly homologous variants appeared to be characteristic. In synovial fluid and blood from reactive arthritis, some motif variants were previously reported.

Quantitative 5'-RACE with molecular barcodes produced the TCR beta libraries. One entry per CDR3 protein, called by TCRdb with MiXCR from the 5' RACE reads. The data contain roughly 700,000 distinct CDR3 sequences, under 20% of them seen just once; the ten biggest clones take up about 20%. This clonotype has at least ten counts. No antigen is known for it. The sequencing sample was made of blood, either unsorted or a sorted T cell fraction (not recorded which). The TCR sequence derives from a male donor with ankylosing spondylitis.

CDR3 protein: CASSLGLGAGSYEQYF. The CDR3 nucleotides are TGTGCCAGCAGCTTAGGACTGGGAGCGGGGTCCTACGAGCAGTACTTC. The rearrangement uses TRBV7-9 and TRBJ2-7, with TRBD2 matching over 7 bases. Germline V CDR1 and CDR2: SEHNR, FQNEAQ (reference sequence). The CDR3 is 16 residues long. Trimming at V came to 1 base and at J to 1 base, leaving 7 bases not matched to a gene.